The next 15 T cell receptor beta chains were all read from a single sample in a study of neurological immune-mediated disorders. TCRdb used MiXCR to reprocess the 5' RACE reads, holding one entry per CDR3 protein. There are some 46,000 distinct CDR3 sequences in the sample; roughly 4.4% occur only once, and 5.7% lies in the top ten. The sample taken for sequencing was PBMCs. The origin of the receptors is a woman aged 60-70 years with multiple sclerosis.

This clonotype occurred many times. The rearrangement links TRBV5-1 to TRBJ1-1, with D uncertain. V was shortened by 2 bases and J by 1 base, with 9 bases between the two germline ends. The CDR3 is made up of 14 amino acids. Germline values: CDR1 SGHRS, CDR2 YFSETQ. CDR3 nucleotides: TGCGCCAGCAGCTTCCAGAGCTCGAACACTGAAGCTTTCTTT. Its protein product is CASSFQSSNTEAFF.

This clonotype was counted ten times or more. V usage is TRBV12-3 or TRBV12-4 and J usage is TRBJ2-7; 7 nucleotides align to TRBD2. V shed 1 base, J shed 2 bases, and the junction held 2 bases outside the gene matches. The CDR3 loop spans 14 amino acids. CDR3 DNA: TGTGCCAGCAGTTTAGGGGAGGGGCCCTACGAGCAGTACTTC. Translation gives CASSLGEGPYEQYF.

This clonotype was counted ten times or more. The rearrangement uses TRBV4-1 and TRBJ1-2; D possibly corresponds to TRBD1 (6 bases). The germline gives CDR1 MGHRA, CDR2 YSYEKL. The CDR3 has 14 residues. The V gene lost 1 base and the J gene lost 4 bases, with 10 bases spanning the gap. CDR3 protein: CASSQGGQSYGYTF. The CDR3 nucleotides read TGCGCCAGCAGCCAAGGGGGGCAGTCCTATGGCTACACCTTC.

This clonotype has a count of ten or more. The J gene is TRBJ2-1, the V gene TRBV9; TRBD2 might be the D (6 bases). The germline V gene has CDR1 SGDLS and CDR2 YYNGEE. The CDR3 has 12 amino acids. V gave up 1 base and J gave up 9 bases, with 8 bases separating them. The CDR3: CASSVRGGEQFF. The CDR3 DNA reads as TGTGCCAGCAGCGTAAGGGGAGGTGAGCAGTTCTTC.

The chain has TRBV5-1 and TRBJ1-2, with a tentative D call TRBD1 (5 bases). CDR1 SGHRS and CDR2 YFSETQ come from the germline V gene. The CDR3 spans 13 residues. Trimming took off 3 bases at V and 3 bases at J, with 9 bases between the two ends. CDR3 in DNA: TGCGCCAGCAGCTCGGGACCGGACTATGGCTACACCTTC. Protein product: CASSSGPDYGYTF. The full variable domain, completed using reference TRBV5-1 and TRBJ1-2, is KAGVTQTPRYLIKTRGQQVTLSCSPISGHRSVSWYQQTPGQGLQFLFEYFSETQRNKGNFPGRFSGRQFSNSRSEMNVSTLELGDSALYLCASSSGPDYGYTFGSGTRLTVV.

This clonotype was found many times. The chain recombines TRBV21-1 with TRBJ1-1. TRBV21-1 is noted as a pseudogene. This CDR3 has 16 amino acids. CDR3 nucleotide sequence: TGTGCCAGCAGCAAAGCCCTCGGAGGGATGAACACTGAAGCTTTCTTT. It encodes CASSKALGGMNTEAFF.

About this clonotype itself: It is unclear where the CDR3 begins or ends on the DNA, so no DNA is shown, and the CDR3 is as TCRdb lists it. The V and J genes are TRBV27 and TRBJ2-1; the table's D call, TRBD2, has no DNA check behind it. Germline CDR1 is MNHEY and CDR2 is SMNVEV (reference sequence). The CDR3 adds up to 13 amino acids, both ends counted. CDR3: CACSARTVDRQFF.

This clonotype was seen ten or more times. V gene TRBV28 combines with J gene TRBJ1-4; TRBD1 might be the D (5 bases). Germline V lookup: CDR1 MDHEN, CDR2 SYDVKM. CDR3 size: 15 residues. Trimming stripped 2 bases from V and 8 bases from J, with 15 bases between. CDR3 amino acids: CASSLQGGEWEKLFF. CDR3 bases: TGTGCCAGCAGTTTACAGGGAGGGGAATGGGAAAAACTGTTTTTT.

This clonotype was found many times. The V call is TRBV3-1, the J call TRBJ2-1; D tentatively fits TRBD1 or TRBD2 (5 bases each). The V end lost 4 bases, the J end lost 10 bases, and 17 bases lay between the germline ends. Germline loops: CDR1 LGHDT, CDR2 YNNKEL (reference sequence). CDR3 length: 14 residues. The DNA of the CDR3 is TGTGCCAGCAGCCCAGACCCTGGGACCCGGGAGCAGTTCTTC. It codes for CASSPDPGTREQFF.

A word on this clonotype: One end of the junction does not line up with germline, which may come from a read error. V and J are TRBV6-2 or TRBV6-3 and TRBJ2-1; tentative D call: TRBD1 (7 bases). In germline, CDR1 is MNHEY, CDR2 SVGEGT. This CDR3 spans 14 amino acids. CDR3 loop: CASTRGTEYNEQFF. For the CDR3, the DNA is TGTGCAAGCACCCGCGGGACAGAGTACAATGAGCAGTTCTTC.

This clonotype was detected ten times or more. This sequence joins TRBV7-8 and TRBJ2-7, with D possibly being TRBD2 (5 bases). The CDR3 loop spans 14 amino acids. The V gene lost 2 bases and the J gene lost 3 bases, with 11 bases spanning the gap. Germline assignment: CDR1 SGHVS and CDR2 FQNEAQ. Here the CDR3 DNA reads TGTGCCAGCAGCTTATTCTCTAGCCGCTACGAGCAGTACTTC. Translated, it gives CASSLFSSRYEQYF. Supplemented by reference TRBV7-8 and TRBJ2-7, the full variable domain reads GAGVSQSPRYKVAKRGQDVALRCDPISGHVSLFWYQQALGQGPEFLTYFQNEAQLDKSGLPSDRFFAERPEGSVSTLKIQRTQQEDSAVYLCASSLFSSRYEQYFGPGTRLTVT.

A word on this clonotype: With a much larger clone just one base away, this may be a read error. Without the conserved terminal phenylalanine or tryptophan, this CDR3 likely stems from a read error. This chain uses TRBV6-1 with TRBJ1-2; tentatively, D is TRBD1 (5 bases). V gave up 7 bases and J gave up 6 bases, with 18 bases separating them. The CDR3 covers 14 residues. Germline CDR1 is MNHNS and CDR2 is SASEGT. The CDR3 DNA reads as TGTGCCAGCACCCTTCTCGACAGCCTCGATGGCTACACCATC. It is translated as CASTLLDSLDGYTI.

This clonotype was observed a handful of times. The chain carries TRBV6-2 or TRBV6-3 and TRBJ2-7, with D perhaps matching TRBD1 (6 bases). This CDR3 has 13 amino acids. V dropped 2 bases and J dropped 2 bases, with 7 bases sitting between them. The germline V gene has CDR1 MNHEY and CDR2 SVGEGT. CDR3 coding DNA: TGTGCCAGCAGTTACGAGGGGGCCTACGAGCAGTACTTC. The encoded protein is CASSYEGAYEQYF.

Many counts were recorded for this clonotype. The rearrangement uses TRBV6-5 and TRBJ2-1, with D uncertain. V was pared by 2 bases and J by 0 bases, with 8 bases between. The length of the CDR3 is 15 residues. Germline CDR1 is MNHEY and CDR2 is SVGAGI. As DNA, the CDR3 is TGTGCCAGCAGTTACGGTCTGACCTCCTACAATGAGCAGTTCTTC. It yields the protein CASSYGLTSYNEQFF.

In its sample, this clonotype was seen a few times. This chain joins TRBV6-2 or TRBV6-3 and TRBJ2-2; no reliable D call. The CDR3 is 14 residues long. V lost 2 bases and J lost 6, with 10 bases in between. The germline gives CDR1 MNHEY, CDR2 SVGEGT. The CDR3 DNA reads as TGTGCCAGCAGTTACGCGCGCTTCTCCGGGGAGCTGTTTTTT. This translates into CASSYARFSGELFF.